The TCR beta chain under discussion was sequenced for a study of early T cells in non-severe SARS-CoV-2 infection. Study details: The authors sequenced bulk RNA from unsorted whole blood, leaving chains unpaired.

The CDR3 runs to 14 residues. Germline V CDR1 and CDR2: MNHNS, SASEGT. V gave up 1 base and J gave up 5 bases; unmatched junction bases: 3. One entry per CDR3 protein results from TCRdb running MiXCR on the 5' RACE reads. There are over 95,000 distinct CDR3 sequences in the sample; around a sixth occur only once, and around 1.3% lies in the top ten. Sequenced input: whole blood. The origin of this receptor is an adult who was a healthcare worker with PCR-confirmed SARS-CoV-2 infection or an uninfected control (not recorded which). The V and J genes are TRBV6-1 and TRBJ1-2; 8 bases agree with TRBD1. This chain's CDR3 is CASSEGTGRYGYTF. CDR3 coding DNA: TGTGCCAGCAGTGAAGGGACAGGGAGATATGGCTACACCTTC.